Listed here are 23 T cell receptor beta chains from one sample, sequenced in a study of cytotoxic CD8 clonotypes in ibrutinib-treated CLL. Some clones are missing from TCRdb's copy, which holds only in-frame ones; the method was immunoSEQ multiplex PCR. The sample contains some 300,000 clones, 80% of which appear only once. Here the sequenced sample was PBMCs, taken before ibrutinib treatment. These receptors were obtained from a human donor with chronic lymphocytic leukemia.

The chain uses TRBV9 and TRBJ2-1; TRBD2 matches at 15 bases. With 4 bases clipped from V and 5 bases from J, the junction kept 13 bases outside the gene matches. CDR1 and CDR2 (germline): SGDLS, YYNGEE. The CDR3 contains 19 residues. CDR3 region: CASSSRVGLAGGRDNEQFF. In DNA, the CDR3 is TGTGCCAGCAGCTCCCGGGTGGGACTAGCGGGAGGAAGGGACAATGAGCAGTTCTTC.

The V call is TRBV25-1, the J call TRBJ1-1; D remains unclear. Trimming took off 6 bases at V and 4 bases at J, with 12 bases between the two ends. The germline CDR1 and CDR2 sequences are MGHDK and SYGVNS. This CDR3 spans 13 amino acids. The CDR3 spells CASSRGSSTEAFF. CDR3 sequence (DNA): TGTGCCAGCAGCCGAGGATCGAGCACTGAAGCTTTCTTT. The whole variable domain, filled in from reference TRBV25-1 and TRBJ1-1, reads EADIYQTPRYLVIGTGKKITLECSQTMGHDKMYWYQQDPGMELHLIHYSYGVNSTEKGDLSSESTVSRIRTEHFPLTLESARPSHTSQYLCASSRGSSTEAFFGQGTRLTVV.

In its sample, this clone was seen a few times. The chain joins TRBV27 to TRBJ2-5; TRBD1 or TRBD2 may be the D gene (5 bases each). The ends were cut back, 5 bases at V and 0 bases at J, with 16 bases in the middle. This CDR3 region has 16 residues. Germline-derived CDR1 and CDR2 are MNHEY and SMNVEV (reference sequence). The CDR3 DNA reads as TGTGCCAGCAGTCCCCACTGGGGGTCCTACCAAGAGACCCAGTACTTC. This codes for CASSPHWGSYQETQYF.

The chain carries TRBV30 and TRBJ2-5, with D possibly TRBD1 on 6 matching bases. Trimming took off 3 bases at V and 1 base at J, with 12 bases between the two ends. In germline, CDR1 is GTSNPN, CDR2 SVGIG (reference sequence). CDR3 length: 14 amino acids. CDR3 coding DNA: TGTGCCTGGAGCACAGGGATTTCCCAAGAGACCCAGTACTTC. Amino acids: CAWSTGISQETQYF.

The CDR3 DNA sequence: TGTGCCAGCAGTTACTCCGGCGGGAGGGCCATGGATACGCAGTATTTT. It yields the protein CASSYSGGRAMDTQYF. The rearrangement links TRBV6-5 to TRBJ2-3; 9 nucleotides agree with TRBD2. Germline trimming cut 0 bases from V and 6 bases from J; bases unmatched to any gene: 7. Germline CDR1 reads MNHEY; CDR2 reads SVGAGI. The CDR3 is 16 amino acids.

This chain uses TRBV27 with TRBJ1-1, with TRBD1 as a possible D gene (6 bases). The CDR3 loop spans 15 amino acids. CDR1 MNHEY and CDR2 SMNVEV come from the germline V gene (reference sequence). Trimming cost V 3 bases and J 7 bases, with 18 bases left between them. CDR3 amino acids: CASSFYGGQSGEAFF. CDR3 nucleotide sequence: TGTGCCAGCAGTTTCTATGGGGGGCAAAGTGGTGAAGCTTTCTTT.

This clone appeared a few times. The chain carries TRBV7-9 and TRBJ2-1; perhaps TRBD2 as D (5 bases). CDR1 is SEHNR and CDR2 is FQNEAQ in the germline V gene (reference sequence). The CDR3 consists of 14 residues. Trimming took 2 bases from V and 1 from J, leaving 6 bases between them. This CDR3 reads CASSLSGSYNEQFF. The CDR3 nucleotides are TGTGCCAGCAGCTTATCGGGGTCCTACAATGAGCAGTTCTTC.

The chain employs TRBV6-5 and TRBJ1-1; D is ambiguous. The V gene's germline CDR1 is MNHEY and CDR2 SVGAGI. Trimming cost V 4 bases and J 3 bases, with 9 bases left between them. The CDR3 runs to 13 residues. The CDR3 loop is CASSSSRHTEAFF. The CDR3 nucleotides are TGTGCCAGCAGTTCAAGCCGGCACACTGAAGCTTTCTTT.

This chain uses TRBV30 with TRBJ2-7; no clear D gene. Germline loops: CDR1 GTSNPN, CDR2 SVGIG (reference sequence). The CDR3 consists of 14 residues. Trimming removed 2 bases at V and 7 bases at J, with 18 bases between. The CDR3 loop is CAWSRVGIPTEQYF. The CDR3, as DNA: TGTGCCTGGAGTAGGGTCGGTATTCCTACGGAGCAGTACTTC.

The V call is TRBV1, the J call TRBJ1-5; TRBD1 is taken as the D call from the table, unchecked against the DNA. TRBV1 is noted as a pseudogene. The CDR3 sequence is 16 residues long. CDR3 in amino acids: CTSSHWTGRSNQPQHF. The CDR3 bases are TGCACCAGCAGCCACTGGACAGGGAGGAGCAATCAGCCCCAGCATTTT.

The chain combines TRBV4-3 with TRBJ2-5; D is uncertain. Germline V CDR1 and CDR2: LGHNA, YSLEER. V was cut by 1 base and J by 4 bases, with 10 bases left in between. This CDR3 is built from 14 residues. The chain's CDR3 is CASSQAVGLETQYF. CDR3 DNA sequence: TGCGCCAGCAGCCAAGCCGTGGGGTTAGAGACCCAGTACTTC.

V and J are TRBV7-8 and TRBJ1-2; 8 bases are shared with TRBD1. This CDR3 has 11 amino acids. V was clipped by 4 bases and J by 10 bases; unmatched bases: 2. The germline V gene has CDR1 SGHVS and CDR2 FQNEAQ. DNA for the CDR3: TGTGCCAGCAGCTCGACAGGGGCCTACACCTTC. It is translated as CASSSTGAYTF. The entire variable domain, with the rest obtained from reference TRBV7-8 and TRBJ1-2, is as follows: GAGVSQSPRYKVAKRGQDVALRCDPISGHVSLFWYQQALGQGPEFLTYFQNEAQLDKSGLPSDRFFAERPEGSVSTLKIQRTQQEDSAVYLCASSSTGAYTFGSGTRLTVV.

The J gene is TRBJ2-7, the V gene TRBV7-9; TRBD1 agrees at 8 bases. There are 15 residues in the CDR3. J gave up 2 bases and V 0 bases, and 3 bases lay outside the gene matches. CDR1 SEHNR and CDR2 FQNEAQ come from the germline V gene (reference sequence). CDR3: CASSLAGTGTYEQYF. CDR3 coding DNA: TGTGCCAGCAGCTTAGCCGGGACAGGAACCTACGAGCAGTACTTC.

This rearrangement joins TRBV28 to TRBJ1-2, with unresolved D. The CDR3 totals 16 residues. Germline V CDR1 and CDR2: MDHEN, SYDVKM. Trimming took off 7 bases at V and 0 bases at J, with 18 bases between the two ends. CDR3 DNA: TGTGCCAGCAATATCTATACCAGGAGAACTAACTATGGCTACACCTTC. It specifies CASNIYTRRTNYGYTF.

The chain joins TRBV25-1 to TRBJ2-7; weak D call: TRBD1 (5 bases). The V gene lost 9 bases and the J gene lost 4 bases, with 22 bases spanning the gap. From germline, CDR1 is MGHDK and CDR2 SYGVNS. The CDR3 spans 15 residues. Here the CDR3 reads CASSDKGHHPYEQYF. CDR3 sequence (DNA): TGTGCCAGTTCGGACAAGGGCCATCATCCTTACGAGCAGTACTTC.

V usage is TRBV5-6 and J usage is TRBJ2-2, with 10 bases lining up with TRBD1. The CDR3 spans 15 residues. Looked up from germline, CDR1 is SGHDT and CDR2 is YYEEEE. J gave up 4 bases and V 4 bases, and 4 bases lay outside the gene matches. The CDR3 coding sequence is TGTGCCAGCAGCCGGGGACAGGGGAGCACCGGGGAGCTGTTTTTT. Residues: CASSRGQGSTGELFF.

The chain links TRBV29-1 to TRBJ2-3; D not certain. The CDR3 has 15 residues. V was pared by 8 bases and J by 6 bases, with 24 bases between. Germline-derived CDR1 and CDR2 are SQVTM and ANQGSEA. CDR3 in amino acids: CSTYTGSPSVDTQYF. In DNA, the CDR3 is TGCAGCACCTACACCGGGTCGCCGAGTGTTGATACGCAGTATTTT.

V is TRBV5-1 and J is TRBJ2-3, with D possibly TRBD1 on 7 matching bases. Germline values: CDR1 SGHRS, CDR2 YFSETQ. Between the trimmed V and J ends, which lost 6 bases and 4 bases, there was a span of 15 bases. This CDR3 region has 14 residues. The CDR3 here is CASNTDREADTQYF. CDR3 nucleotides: TGCGCCAGCAACACCGACAGGGAGGCAGATACGCAGTATTTT.

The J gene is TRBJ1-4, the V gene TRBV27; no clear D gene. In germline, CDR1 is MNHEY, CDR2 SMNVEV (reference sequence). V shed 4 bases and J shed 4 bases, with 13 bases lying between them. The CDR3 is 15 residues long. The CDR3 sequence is CASSSMAVDNEKLFF. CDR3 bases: TGTGCCAGCAGTTCGATGGCGGTAGATAATGAAAAACTGTTTTTT.

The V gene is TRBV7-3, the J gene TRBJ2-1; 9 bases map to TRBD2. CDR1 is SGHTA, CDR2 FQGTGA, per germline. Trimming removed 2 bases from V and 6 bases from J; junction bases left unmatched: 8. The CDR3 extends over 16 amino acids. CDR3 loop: CASSLFSLAGPNEQFF. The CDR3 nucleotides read TGTGCCAGCAGCTTATTCTCCCTAGCGGGACCCAATGAGCAGTTCTTC.

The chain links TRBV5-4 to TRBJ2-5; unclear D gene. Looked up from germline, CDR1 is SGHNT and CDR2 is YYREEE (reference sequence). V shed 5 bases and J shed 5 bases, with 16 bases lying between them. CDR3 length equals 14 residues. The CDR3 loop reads CASSSPGGSETQYF. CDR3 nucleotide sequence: TGTGCCAGCAGTTCCCCGGGTGGGTCGGAGACCCAGTACTTC. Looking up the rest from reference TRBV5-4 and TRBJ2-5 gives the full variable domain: ETGVTQSPTHLIKTRGQQVTLRCSSQSGHNTVSWYQQALGQGPQFIFQYYREEENGRGNFPPRFSGLQFPNYSSELNVNALELDDSALYLCASSSPGGSETQYFGPGTRLLVL.

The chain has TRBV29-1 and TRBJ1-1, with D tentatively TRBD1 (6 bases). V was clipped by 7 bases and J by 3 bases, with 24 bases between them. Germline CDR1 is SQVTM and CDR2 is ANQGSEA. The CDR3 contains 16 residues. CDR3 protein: CSAETISLTGYTEAFF. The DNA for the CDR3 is TGCAGCGCTGAGACAATTAGCCTTACAGGGTACACTGAAGCTTTCTTT. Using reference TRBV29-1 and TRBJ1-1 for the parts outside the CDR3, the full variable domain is SAVISQKPSRDICQRGTSLTIQCQVDSQVTMMFWYRQQPGQSLTLIATANQGSEATYESGFVIDKFPISRPNLTFSTLTVSNMSPEDSSIYLCSAETISLTGYTEAFFGQGTRLTVV.

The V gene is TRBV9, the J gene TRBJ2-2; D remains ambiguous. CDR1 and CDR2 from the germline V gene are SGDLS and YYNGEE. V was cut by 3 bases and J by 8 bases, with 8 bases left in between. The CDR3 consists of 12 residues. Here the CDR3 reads CASSAETGELFF. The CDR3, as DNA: TGTGCCAGCAGCGCCGAGACGGGGGAGCTGTTTTTT.